Below, one TCR beta chain is given with its context. Its antigen is undetermined. In the same sample, other DNA sequences code for this CDR3. CDR3 length equals 14 residues. Germline assignment: CDR1 SGHTA and CDR2 FQGNSA. The V gene end was trimmed by 1 base and the J gene end by 6 bases; junction bases not matched to a gene: 4. The sample belongs to a study of shared clonotypes between healthy human individuals. Whole-study results and caveats: Relative to their counterparts shared across all four donors, non-shared clonotypes exhibited diminished generation probabilities. Tissue TCR repertoires likely differ from these blood-only repertoires.

It was into CD45RA+ naive and CD45RA-negative memory subsets that the CD4+ cells were split. Clones were sequenced by immunoSEQ multiplex PCR, and TCRdb holds only the in-frame ones, with some missing. The table has roughly 2.6 million clones, 90% to 95% seen once. The material sequenced was naive CD4+ T cells sorted from blood. Subset here: CD45RA+ positively selected. The chain couples TRBV7-2 to TRBJ2-7, with 9 bases that match TRBD2. The source of this sequence is a man aged 18 to 29 in good health. CDR3 region: CASSLVAGVGEQYF. In DNA, the CDR3 is TGTGCCAGCAGCTTAGTAGCGGGAGTGGGCGAGCAGTACTTC.